One sample yielded the 24 T cell receptor beta chains listed below, sequenced in a study of T cells of healthy individuals. TCRdb fed the 5' RACE reads into MiXCR, producing one record per CDR3 protein. The table lists some 100,000 distinct CDR3 sequences, approximately 15% of them singletons. These receptor sequences come from a human donor in good health.

This clonotype has just a few counts. The chain uses TRBV20-1 and TRBJ2-4, with 9 bases lining up with TRBD2. Germline V gives CDR1 DFQATT, CDR2 SNEGSKA (reference sequence). This CDR3 spans 17 amino acids. V trimming: 1 base; J trimming: 2 bases; junction bases outside the gene matches: 9. The CDR3 bases are TGCAGTGCTAGAGGAGGGCTAGCGGGGAACTCCAAAAACATTCAGTACTTC. This sequence encodes CSARGGLAGNSKNIQYF.

The chain joins TRBV29-1 to TRBJ2-7, with 7 bases fitting TRBD1. With 7 bases clipped from V and 4 bases from J, the junction kept 10 bases outside the gene matches. CDR3 length equals 13 residues. Germline V gene sequence: CDR1 SQVTM, CDR2 ANQGSEA. CDR3 region: CSAGKGARYEQYF. The CDR3 coding sequence is TGCAGCGCTGGGAAGGGGGCGAGATACGAGCAGTACTTC.

This clonotype was picked up many times. The V call is TRBV29-1, the J call TRBJ1-4; 7 nucleotides agree with TRBD1. Germline CDR1 SQVTM, CDR2 ANQGSEA. The CDR3 consists of 13 residues. The trim removed 6 bases at V and 3 bases at J, leaving 4 bases unmatched. The CDR3 loop reads CSVRGGPNEKLFF. The CDR3 bases are TGCAGCGTACGAGGGGGCCCTAATGAAAAACTGTTTTTT. Full variable domain (outside the CDR3, taken from reference TRBV29-1 and TRBJ1-4): SAVISQKPSRDICQRGTSLTIQCQVDSQVTMMFWYRQQPGQSLTLIATANQGSEATYESGFVIDKFPISRPNLTFSTLTVSNMSPEDSSIYLCSVRGGPNEKLFFGSGTQLSVL.

This clonotype was detected many times. The V gene is TRBV19, the J gene TRBJ1-5; TRBD1 aligns across 8 bases. V lost 6 bases, J lost 0 bases, and 4 bases stayed unmatched. Germline CDR1 reads LNHDA; CDR2 reads SQIVND (reference sequence). This CDR3 is 15 amino acids long. The CDR3 loop is CASRQGAYSNQPQHF. CDR3 bases: TGTGCCAGTAGGCAGGGGGCTTATAGCAATCAGCCCCAGCATTTT.

This clonotype has a count of ten or more. This chain links TRBV7-2 with TRBJ2-2; D is ambiguous. Per germline, CDR1 SGHTA and CDR2 FQGNSA. This CDR3 spans 16 amino acids. V was pared by 2 bases and J by 4 bases, with 14 bases between. DNA of the CDR3: TGTGCCAGCAGCTTACGGCCCATCGGTCGCACCGGGGAGCTGTTTTTT. It specifies CASSLRPIGRTGELFF. Full variable domain (missing parts from reference TRBV7-2 and TRBJ2-2): GAGVSQSPSNKVTEKGKDVELRCDPISGHTALYWYRQSLGQGLEFLIYFQGNSAPDKSGLPSDRFSAERTGGSVSTLTIQRTQQEDSAVYLCASSLRPIGRTGELFFGEGSRLTVL.

This clonotype has more than one count but fewer than ten. The chain employs TRBV7-8 and TRBJ1-4; D is unresolved. The CDR3 is 16 amino acids. The V end was cut by 1 base, the J end by 4 bases, with 13 bases between. The germline V gene has CDR1 SGHVS and CDR2 FQNEAQ. This CDR3 reads CASSLVAGGLNEKLFF. The CDR3, as DNA: TGTGCCAGCAGCTTAGTTGCAGGAGGACTTAATGAAAAACTGTTTTTT.

This clonotype was seen a handful of times. J is TRBJ2-1 and V is TRBV27; the D is unclear. The CDR3 consists of 15 residues. The V gene's germline CDR1 is MNHEY and CDR2 SMNVEV (reference sequence). Trimming left V 0 bases short and J 3 bases short, with 9 bases between. Here the CDR3 DNA reads TGTGCCAGCAGTTTATCCGTTGCAGGCTACAATGAGCAGTTCTTC. Translated: CASSLSVAGYNEQFF.

The rearrangement uses TRBV29-1 and TRBJ2-3, with 12 bases lining up with TRBD2. CDR3 length: 16 amino acids. CDR1 and CDR2 from the germline V gene are SQVTM and ANQGSEA. V lost 7 bases, J lost 0 bases, and 8 bases stayed unmatched. CDR3 amino acids: CSASGLAGISTDTQYF. CDR3 in DNA: TGCAGCGCCTCCGGACTAGCGGGGATTAGCACAGATACGCAGTATTTT.

This clonotype has a handful of counts. The chain has TRBV10-3 and TRBJ2-3; the D gene is possibly TRBD2 (5 bases). V lost 3 bases and J 0 bases, leaving 10 bases between the germline ends. From germline, CDR1 is ENHRY and CDR2 SYGVKD. The CDR3 runs 15 residues. Here the CDR3 reads CAISEGAVSTDTQYF. Here the CDR3 DNA reads TGTGCCATCAGTGAAGGAGCGGTGAGCACAGATACGCAGTATTTT.

This chain joins TRBV3-1 and TRBJ2-2; D remains unclear. This CDR3 has 16 residues. Trimming stripped 3 bases from V and 2 bases from J, with 13 bases between. Germline CDR1 LGHDT, CDR2 YNNKEL (reference sequence). The CDR3, as DNA: TGTGCCAGCAGCCATGAAAGGGTGGGAAACACCGGGGAGCTGTTTTTT. Translating gives CASSHERVGNTGELFF.

A few counts support this clonotype. The chain couples TRBV6-2 or TRBV6-3 to TRBJ1-6; a weak D match, TRBD1 (6 bases). The CDR3 extends over 14 amino acids. The V end lost 4 bases, the J end lost 7 bases, and 11 bases lay between the germline ends. Per germline, CDR1 MNHEY and CDR2 SVGEGT. The CDR3 protein is CASSLGHRNSPLHF. In DNA form, the CDR3 reads TGTGCCAGCAGTTTGGGACACCGGAATTCACCCCTCCACTTT.

This clonotype was picked up many times. V usage is TRBV14 and J usage is TRBJ2-7; perhaps TRBD1 as D (5 bases). This CDR3 contains 15 residues. Trimming took off 1 base at V and 6 bases at J, with 16 bases between the two ends. CDR1 and CDR2 (germline): SGHDN, FVKESK. The CDR3 reads CASSQASGYRVEQYF. As DNA, the CDR3 is TGTGCCAGCAGCCAAGCGTCAGGGTATCGGGTCGAGCAGTACTTC.

This chain uses TRBV12-3 or TRBV12-4 with TRBJ1-2, with 7 nucleotides matching TRBD1. CDR3 length: 14 residues. V trimming: 4 bases; J trimming: 5 bases; junction bases outside the gene matches: 7. The CDR3 coding sequence is TGTGCCAGCAGTTCACAGGGGCCGTTTTATGGCTACACCTTC. Protein product: CASSSQGPFYGYTF.

This chain connects TRBV20-1 to TRBJ2-1, with 10 bases identical to TRBD2. There are 16 residues in the CDR3. Germline CDR1 is DFQATT and CDR2 is SNEGSKA (reference sequence). Trimming removed 6 bases from V and 3 bases from J; junction bases left unmatched: 11. Here the CDR3 DNA reads TGCAGTGCCTCCGGGAATAGACTAGCGGGCTACAATGAGCAGTTCTTC. Residues: CSASGNRLAGYNEQFF.

This clonotype has just a few counts. The gene calls are TRBV7-8 and TRBJ2-1, with 10 bases aligning to TRBD2. The CDR3 runs to 17 residues. V dropped 0 bases and J dropped 10; count of bases not matched to a gene: 12. From germline, CDR1 is SGHVS and CDR2 FQNEAQ. Written as DNA, the CDR3 is TGTGCCAGCAGCTTAGCGTGGGTAGCGGGAGGCCATAGGGAGCAGTTCTTC. This codes for CASSLAWVAGGHREQFF.

This clonotype has only a few counts. This chain links TRBV6-5 with TRBJ1-1, with D uncertain. The CDR3 runs to 13 residues. Between the trimmed V and J ends, which lost 5 bases and 3 bases, there was a span of 10 bases. The germline V gene encodes CDR1 MNHEY and CDR2 SVGAGI. In DNA form, the CDR3 reads TGTGCCAGCAGTGCGGACCCCGACACTGAAGCTTTCTTT. Its protein is CASSADPDTEAFF.

This clonotype was picked up many times. J is TRBJ1-6 and V is TRBV6-5; perhaps TRBD1 as D (5 bases). Germline V gives CDR1 MNHEY, CDR2 SVGAGI. This CDR3 contains 14 residues. Trimming stripped 10 bases from V and 7 bases from J, with 17 bases between. CDR3 amino acids: CATIDPGRNSPLHF. CDR3 nucleotides: TGTGCCACCATCGACCCGGGACGAAATTCACCCCTCCACTTT.

The sample holds a few counts of this clonotype. The V gene is TRBV2, the J gene TRBJ2-7; 9 bases map to TRBD1. CDR1 is SNHLY and CDR2 is FYNNEI in the germline V gene. The V and J ends lost 4 bases and 3 bases, in that order; junction bases with no gene match: 10. The CDR3 is 16 amino acids. The CDR3, as DNA: TGTGCCAGCAGTGTCCGCTCCGGGACAGGGATCTACGAGCAGTACTTC. Protein sequence: CASSVRSGTGIYEQYF.

Only a few counts were recorded for this clonotype. V is TRBV12-3 or TRBV12-4 and J is TRBJ2-2; TRBD2 is a possible D gene (6 bases). The CDR3 covers 15 residues. Deletions cut 3 bases from V and 3 bases from J, with 11 bases between. The CDR3 DNA is TGTGCCAGCAGTTTGGCGGGAACGTACACCGGGGAGCTGTTTTTT. This codes for CASSLAGTYTGELFF.

In this sample, this clonotype turned up many times. The chain combines TRBV28 with TRBJ2-7; the match to TRBD2 covers 11 bases. Germline assignment: CDR1 MDHEN and CDR2 SYDVKM. This CDR3 has 16 residues. With V trimmed by 2 bases and J by 2 bases, 5 bases remained unmatched. CDR3: CASSLAGLAGTYEQYF. The DNA of the CDR3 is TGTGCCAGCAGTTTAGCCGGACTAGCGGGCACCTACGAGCAGTACTTC.

J is TRBJ2-7 and V is TRBV27, with a tentative D call TRBD1 (6 bases). This CDR3 comprises 14 residues. Trimming took 5 bases from V and 4 from J, leaving 15 bases between them. Germline V CDR1 and CDR2: MNHEY, SMNVEV (reference sequence). CDR3 region: CASSPDRYIYEQYF. Written as DNA, the CDR3 is TGTGCCAGCAGTCCTGACAGGTATATTTACGAGCAGTACTTC.

The chain is built from TRBV12-3 or TRBV12-4 and TRBJ2-2; tentatively, D is TRBD2 (6 bases). The CDR3 contains 21 residues. Trimming took off 3 bases at V and 0 bases at J, with 26 bases between the two ends. The CDR3 here is CASSFIVGGLPSSANTGELFF. In DNA, the CDR3 is TGTGCCAGCAGTTTTATTGTTGGAGGACTACCCAGCTCCGCGAACACCGGGGAGCTGTTTTTT.

This chain connects TRBV20-1 to TRBJ2-7; a possible D gene is TRBD1 (7 bases). This CDR3 has 14 residues. The V gene lost 0 bases and the J gene lost 3 bases, with 12 bases spanning the gap. Germline loops: CDR1 DFQATT, CDR2 SNEGSKA (reference sequence). The CDR3 loop reads CSARDRQGGYEQYF. The CDR3 nucleotides are TGCAGTGCTAGAGATAGACAGGGAGGCTACGAGCAGTACTTC.

This clonotype has a handful of counts. The chain combines TRBV12-3 or TRBV12-4 with TRBJ2-1; TRBD2 matches 8 bases. The CDR3 sequence is 14 residues long. Trimming took 3 bases from V and 6 from J; bases not matched to a gene: 4. The CDR3 DNA follows: TGTGCCAGCAGTTTCCTTGCGGGAGGCAATGAGCAGTTCTTC. Its protein is CASSFLAGGNEQFF.